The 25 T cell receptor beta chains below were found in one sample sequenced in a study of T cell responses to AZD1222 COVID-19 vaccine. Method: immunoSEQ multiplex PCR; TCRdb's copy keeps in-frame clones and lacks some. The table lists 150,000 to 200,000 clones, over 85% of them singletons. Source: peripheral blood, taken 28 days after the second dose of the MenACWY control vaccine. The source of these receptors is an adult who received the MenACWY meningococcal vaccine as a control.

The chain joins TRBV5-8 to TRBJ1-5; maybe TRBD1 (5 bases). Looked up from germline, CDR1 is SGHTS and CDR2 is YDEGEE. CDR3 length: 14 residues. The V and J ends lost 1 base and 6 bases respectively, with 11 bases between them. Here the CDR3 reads CASSLLQGSQPQHF. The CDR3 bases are TGTGCCAGCAGCTTGCTTCAGGGAAGTCAGCCCCAGCATTTT. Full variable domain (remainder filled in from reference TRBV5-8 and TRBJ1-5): EAGVTQSPTHLIKTRGQQATLRCSPISGHTSVYWYQQALGLGLQFLLWYDEGEERNRGNFPPRFSGRQFPNYSSELNVNALELEDSALYLCASSLLQGSQPQHFGDGTRLSIL.

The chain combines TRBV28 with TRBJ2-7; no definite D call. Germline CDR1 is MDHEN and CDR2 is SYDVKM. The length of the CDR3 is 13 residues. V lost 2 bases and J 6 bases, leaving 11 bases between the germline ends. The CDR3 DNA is TGTGCCAGCAGTTTAGGCCAATATGCCGAGCAGTACTTC. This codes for CASSLGQYAEQYF.

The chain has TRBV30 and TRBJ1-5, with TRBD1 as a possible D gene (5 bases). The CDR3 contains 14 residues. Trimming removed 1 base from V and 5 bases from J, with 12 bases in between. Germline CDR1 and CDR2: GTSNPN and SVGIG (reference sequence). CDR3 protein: CAWSAGGADQPQHF. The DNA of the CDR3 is TGTGCCTGGAGTGCGGGAGGGGCGGATCAGCCCCAGCATTTT.

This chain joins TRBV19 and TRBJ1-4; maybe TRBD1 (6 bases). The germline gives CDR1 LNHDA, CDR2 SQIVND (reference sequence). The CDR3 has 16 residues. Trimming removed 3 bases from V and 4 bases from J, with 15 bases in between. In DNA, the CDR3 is TGTGCCAGTAGTATTGCGAGGGGGGGATATAATGAAAAACTGTTTTTT. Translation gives CASSIARGGYNEKLFF.

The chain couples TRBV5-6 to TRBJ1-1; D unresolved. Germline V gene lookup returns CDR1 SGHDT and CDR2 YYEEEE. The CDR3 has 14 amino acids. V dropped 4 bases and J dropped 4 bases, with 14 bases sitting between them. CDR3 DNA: TGTGCCAGCAGCCCTAAGGGCGCGGGCACTGAAGCTTTCTTT. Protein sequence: CASSPKGAGTEAFF.

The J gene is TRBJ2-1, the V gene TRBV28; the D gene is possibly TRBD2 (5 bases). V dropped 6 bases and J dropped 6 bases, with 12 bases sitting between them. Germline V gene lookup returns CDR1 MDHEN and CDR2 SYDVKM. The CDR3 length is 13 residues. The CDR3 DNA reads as TGTGCCAGCAGACCGATGGGAGCCAATGAGCAGTTCTTC. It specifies CASRPMGANEQFF.

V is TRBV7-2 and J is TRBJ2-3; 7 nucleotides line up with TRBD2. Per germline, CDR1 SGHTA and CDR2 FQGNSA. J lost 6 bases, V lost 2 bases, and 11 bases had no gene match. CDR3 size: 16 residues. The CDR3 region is CASSLRGGFVVDTQYF. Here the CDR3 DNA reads TGTGCCAGCAGCTTAAGGGGAGGGTTCGTCGTGGATACGCAGTATTTT.

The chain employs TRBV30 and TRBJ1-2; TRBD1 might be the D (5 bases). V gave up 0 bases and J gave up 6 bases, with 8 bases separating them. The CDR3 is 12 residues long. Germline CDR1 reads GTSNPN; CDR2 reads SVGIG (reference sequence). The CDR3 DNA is TGTGCCTGGAGTGTTGGAGGGGATGGCTACACCTTC. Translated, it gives CAWSVGGDGYTF.

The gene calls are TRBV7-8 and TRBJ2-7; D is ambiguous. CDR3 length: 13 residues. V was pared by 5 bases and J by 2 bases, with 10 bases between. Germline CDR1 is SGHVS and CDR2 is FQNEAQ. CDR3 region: CASSRLGPYEQYF. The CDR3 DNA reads TGTGCCAGCAGCCGATTAGGGCCCTACGAGCAGTACTTC.

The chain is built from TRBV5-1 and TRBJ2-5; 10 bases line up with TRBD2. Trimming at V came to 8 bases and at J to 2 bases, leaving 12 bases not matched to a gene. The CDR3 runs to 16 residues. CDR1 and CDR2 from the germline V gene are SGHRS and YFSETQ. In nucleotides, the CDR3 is TGCGCCAGTTGTCCGGGGGCTAGCGGGGGTCAAGAGACCCAGTACTTC. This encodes CASCPGASGGQETQYF.

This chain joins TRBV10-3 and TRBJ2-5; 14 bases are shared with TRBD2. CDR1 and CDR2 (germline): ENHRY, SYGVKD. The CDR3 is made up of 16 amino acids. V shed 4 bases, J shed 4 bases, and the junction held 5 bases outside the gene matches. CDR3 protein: CAISALTSGGGETQYF. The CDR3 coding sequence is TGTGCCATCAGTGCCTTGACTAGCGGGGGGGGAGAGACCCAGTACTTC.

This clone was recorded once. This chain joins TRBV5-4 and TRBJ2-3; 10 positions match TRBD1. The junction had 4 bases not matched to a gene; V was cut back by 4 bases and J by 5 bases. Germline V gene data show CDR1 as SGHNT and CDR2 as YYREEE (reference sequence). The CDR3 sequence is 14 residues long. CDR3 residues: CASSPGTGVDTQYF. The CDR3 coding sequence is TGTGCCAGCAGCCCCGGGACAGGGGTAGATACGCAGTATTTT.

The CDR3 DNA is TGCGCCAGCAGCTTGGCTACGGGAGCTCCAGATACGCAGTATTTT. It yields the protein CASSLATGAPDTQYF. The chain uses TRBV5-1 and TRBJ2-3, with a possible D match to TRBD2 (6 bases). The V gene's germline CDR1 is SGHRS and CDR2 YFSETQ. Trimming took off 0 bases at V and 4 bases at J, with 12 bases between the two ends. The CDR3 loop spans 15 amino acids.

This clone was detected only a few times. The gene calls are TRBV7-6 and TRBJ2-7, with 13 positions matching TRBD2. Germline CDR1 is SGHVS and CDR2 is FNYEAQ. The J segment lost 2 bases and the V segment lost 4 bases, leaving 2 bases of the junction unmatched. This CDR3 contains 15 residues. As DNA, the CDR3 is TGTGCCAGCAGCTACGGACTAGCGGGAGCCTACGAGCAGTACTTC. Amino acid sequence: CASSYGLAGAYEQYF.

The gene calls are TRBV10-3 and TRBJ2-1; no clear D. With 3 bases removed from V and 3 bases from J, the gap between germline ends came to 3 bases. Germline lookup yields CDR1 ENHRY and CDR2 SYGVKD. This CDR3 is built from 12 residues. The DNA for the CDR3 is TGTGCCATCAGTGAATACTACAATGAGCAGTTCTTC. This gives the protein CAISEYYNEQFF.

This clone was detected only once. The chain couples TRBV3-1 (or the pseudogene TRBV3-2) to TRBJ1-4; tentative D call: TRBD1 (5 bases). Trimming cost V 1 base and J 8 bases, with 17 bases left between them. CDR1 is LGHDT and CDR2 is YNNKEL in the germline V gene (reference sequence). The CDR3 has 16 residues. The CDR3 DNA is TGTGCCAGCAGCCAAGGGCGGGGCGTTGTAGTGGAAAAACTGTTTTTT. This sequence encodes CASSQGRGVVVEKLFF.

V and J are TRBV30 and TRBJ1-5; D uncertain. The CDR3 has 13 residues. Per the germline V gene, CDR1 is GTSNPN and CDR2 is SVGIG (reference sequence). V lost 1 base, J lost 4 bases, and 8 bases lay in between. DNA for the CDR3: TGTGCCTGGAGTGGAGAGGTAAATCAGCCCCAGCATTTT. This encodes CAWSGEVNQPQHF. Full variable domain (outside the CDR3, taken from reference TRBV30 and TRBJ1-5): SQTIHQWPATLVQPVGSPLSLECTVEGTSNPNLYWYRQAAGRGLQLLFYSVGIGQISSEVPQNLSASRPQDRQFILSSKKLLLSDSGFYLCAWSGEVNQPQHFGDGTRLSIL.

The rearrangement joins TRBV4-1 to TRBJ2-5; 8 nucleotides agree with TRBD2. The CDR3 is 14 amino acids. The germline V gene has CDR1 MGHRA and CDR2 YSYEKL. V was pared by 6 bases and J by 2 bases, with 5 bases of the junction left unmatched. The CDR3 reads CASRPVAGQETQYF. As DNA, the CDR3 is TGCGCCAGCAGGCCAGTAGCGGGACAAGAGACCCAGTACTTC.

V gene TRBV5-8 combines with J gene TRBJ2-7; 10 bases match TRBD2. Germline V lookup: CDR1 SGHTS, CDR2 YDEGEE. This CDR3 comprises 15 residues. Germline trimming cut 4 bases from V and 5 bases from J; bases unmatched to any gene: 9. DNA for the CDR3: TGTGCCAGCAGCGACCACACTAGCGGGATAGACGAGCAGTACTTC. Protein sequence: CASSDHTSGIDEQYF.

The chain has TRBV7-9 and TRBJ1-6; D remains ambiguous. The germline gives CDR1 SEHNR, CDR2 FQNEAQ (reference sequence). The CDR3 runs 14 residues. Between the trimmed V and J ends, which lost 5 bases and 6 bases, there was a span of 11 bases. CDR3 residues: CASSRNQRNSPLHF. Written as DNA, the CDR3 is TGTGCCAGCAGCAGAAATCAGCGTAATTCACCCCTCCACTTT.

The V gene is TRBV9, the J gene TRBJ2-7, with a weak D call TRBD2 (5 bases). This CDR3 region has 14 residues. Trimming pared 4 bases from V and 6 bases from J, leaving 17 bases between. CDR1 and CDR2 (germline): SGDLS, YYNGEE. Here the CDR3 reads CASSPTLGVFEQYF. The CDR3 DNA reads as TGTGCCAGCAGCCCCACCCTCGGGGTGTTCGAGCAGTACTTC.

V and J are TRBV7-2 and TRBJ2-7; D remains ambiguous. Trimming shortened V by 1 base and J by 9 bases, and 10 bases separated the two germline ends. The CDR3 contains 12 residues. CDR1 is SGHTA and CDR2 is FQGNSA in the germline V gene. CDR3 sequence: CASSLDRLWQYF. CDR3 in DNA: TGTGCCAGCAGCTTAGACCGGTTATGGCAGTACTTC.

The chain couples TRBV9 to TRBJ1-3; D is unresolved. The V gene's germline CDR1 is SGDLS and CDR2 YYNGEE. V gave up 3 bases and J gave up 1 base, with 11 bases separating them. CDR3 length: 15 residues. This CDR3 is CASSGHIRSGNTIYF. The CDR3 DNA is TGTGCCAGCAGCGGGCATATTCGGTCTGGAAACACCATATATTTT.

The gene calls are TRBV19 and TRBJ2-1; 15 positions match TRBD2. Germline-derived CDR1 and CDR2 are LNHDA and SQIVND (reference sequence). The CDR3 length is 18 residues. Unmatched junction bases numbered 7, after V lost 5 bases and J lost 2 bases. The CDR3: CASSLGGLAGGPYNEQFF. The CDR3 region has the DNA TGTGCCAGTAGTCTCGGGGGACTAGCGGGAGGACCCTACAATGAGCAGTTCTTC.

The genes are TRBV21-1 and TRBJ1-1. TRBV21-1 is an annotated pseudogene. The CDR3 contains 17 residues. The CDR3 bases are TGTGCCAGCAGCATCAGAAAGAGGGACGCCCTAAACACTGAAGCTTTCTTT. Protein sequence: CASSIRKRDALNTEAFF.